The source of this TCR beta chain is a study of T cells expressing NK-cell markers. Study details: The eight sequenced donors comprised seven who were HCMV-seropositive and one who was seronegative. The study's findings and limits: Dominant NKG2C+ clonotype frequencies of roughly 1.0-7.0% of CD8+ T cells were measured in roughly 6 donors.

Libraries used 5'RACE template switching adding universal primer site and UMIs. TCRdb reprocessed the 5' RACE reads and reports one entry per CDR3 protein, with no DNA. The sample table sets out approximately 15,000 distinct CDR3 sequences. The CDR3 runs to 15 residues. Germline V gives CDR1 DFQATT, CDR2 SNEGSKA (reference sequence). As for this clonotype: Its target is not known.

The gene calls are TRBV20-1 and TRBJ2-3; the D call of TRBD2 rests on TCRdb alone, since no DNA is present to check it. The clonotype originates from a man between 18 and 69 years old in good health. The sequencing input was blood T cells: a sorted CD56 or NKG2C T cell subset, CD4+ or CD8+ T cells, or bulk PBMC T cells (not recorded which). CDR3 sequence reads: CSAKVDGKRADTQYF.